This T cell receptor beta chain originates from a study of blood T cell repertoires in COVID-19. Study information: Collection of acute and convalescent COVID-19 samples took place in the United States, Italy and Spain.

V was shortened by 4 bases and J by 5 bases, with 12 bases between the two germline ends. The germline V gene encodes CDR1 LNHDA and CDR2 SQIVND (reference sequence). The CDR3 has 14 amino acids. Participants came from fewer than 25 US areas, aged about 18 to 89 years. Participants had their cohort set by participant-reported clinical history. The authors' processing: Reference gene primer amplification gave nucleated cell count estimates. The protocol was immunoSEQ multiplex PCR, while the TCRdb copy is restricted to in-frame clones and leaves out a portion. D and trimming come from the DNA, and the V and J calls and clone size come from that table. The profile shows about 370,000 clones, 90% to 95% of them singletons.

The sequenced material came from PBMCs or T cells enriched from blood (not recorded which). This TCR was recovered from a woman aged 40-49 years who had been exposed to COVID-19. The chain is built from TRBV19 and TRBJ2-1, with D unresolved. CDR3 in DNA: TGTGCCAGTAGTAGGCGGCAAGAACACAATGAGCAGTTCTTC. Translation: CASSRRQEHNEQFF.